Sequencing of this T cell receptor beta chain was carried out in a study of shared clonotypes between healthy human individuals (dated by TCRdb to the early 2020s). Concerning the study at large: A couple of women and a few men aged 18 to 49 years were included in the cohort. For each donor, CD4 naive and CD4 memory were each given three plates, CD8 naive was given two plates, and CD8 memory was given one plate. The study deeply sequenced blood TCR repertoires of five healthy adults to estimate repertoire size and the extent of clonotype sharing between individuals. Different laboratories and diverse techniques were used to prepare libraries and sequence TCR repertoires, to increase sequencing depth and limit assay-specific biases. Each donor's leukapheresis produced roughly between roughly 0.94 and 9.5 billion PBMCs.

Remarks on this clone: The antigen this receptor binds is unknown. Within one base of it there is no much larger clone, and no base qualities were kept.

Using the deep immunoSEQ assay, TCR CDR3 regions were amplified from genomic DNA by multiplex PCR. Extracted genomic DNA from each cell subset was spread evenly across all wells of several immunoSEQ 96-well plates, with each plate serving as a replicate. Each replicate PCR for sorted subsets received around 210 ng genomic DNA, equal to some 32,000 T cell genomes. Purified libraries were measured with a Qubit 3.0 fluorometer, size-checked on a Bioanalyzer 2100, and measured again with the KAPA Library Quantification kit. Every immunoSEQ 96-well plate was sequenced on a dedicated single-read 150-cycle Illumina NextSeq 550 flow cell. The original pipeline was this. Because only junctional sequences without quality scores were contained in the immunoSEQ output, filtering matching that applied to full-length reads could not be performed. To assign V/J genes and CDR3, sequences were annotated against IMGT germline references using PyIR, a Python wrapper for IgBLAST v1.9. Any read was removed if the V/J assignment was weak (E-value above 1e-6), the CDR3 was missing, or the read contained stop codons, out-of-frame junctions, or ambiguous translated residues. V3J clonotypes were defined as sequences sharing the same inferred V gene, J gene, and CDR3 amino acid sequence. Percentage overlap between repertoires was calculated by dividing the number of shared unique clonotypes by the size of the smaller repertoire. Richness of each repertoire was evaluated using RTK rarefaction, the Chao1 estimator, and Recon v2.1 estimates of unobserved clonotypes. Generation probabilities were computed with OLGA for all TCRbeta clonotypes obtained by the gDNA method from several donors. TCRdb's version of the immuneACCESS table is confined to in-frame rearrangements and falls short of the full clone set. An unresolved V gene accounts for under half of the shortfall where checked; the remainder is of unknown origin. V and J calls and clone size are copied from that table; D and trimming were computed from the DNA. The sample contains some 1,600,000 clones, 95% to 99% of them found a single time. The ten largest clones add up to about 0.45% of the sample.

The paper as a whole reports these results and caveats: Because the study included only a small number of donors, the genetic and exposure-history diversity represented was limited. Rarefaction of sorted-subset datasets indicated incomplete sequencing despite the large sequencing depth. Pairwise subsampling indicated that sequencing depth was expected to affect the degree of clonotype sharing among donors. Sampling was limited to blood, and TCR repertoires in tissue likely differ from TCR repertoires in blood. Compared with non-shared clonotypes, the clonotypes found in all four sorted-subset donors had higher generation probabilities. Roughly 5.2% of naive CD4, 3% to 4% of naive CD8, 2% to 2.5% of memory CD4, and less than 0.45% of memory CD8 clonotypes were shared across a few donors. Estimated clonotype richness was generally larger for naive than for memory subsets.

The donors were healthy, HIV-negative adults who had no recently reported acute infections or vaccinations. Only Caucasian adults living in Nashville, Tennessee, USA were represented among the donors. CD4+ T cells were enriched by magnetic negative selection; naive cells were then positively selected on CD45RA, and the negative fraction formed the memory subset. Blood was obtained by leukapheresis, after which PBMCs were separated by Ficoll-Histopaque density gradient centrifugation and cryopreserved in liquid nitrogen vapor phase. Analytical flow cytometry was used to check the purity and quantity of every magnetically sorted T cell population. Genomic DNA was isolated from every sorted fraction and measured by UV absorbance on a Nanodrop 2000c. Counted from cysteine to phenylalanine, this CDR3 has 16 amino acids. This entry keeps only the CDR3 DNA: 48 bases, framed from base 1. The germline V and J ends show losses of 7 bases and 1 base respectively, and no gene match explains 6 bases of the junction. The germline V gene (reference sequence) yields LNHDA for CDR1 and SQIVND for CDR2.

The sequence is built from TRBV19 and TRBJ2-3; 12 bases in the junction line up with TRBD2. The sequenced material came from naive CD4+ T cells sorted from blood. Reading the label with the study, this specimen's cell subset or site is: CD45RA+ positively selected. The receptor was derived from a man in his thirties or forties in good health. CDR3 region: CASNRLAGERTDTQYF. At the DNA level, the sequence is TGTGCCAGTAATCGACTAGCGGGAGAACGCACAGATACGCAGTATTTT.